This entry lists 6 T cell receptor beta chains sequenced from one sample in a study of early T cells in non-severe SARS-CoV-2 infection (dated by TCRdb to 2020 to 2022). The library relied on 5' RACE. The sample was run on a NextSeq 500. Using fastp trimming at Q25 and MiXCR clonotype assembly, TCRdb reanalyzed the public sequencing data and kept in-frame beta chains. Merged by CDR3 protein, the rows form single entries marked with the most common genes and DNA. This sample has more than 35,000 distinct CDR3 sequences in its table, and roughly 4.4% of those were observed once. About 16% of the sample is taken by the ten largest. Material: whole blood. All receptors derive from an adult who was a healthcare worker with PCR-confirmed SARS-CoV-2 infection or an uninfected control (not recorded which).

In this sample, this clonotype turned up many times. V gene TRBV7-9 combines with J gene TRBJ2-1; D gene ambiguous. This CDR3 comprises 13 residues. CDR1 and CDR2 from the germline V gene are SEHNR and FQNEAQ (reference sequence). V lost 0 bases and J 1 base, leaving 1 base between the germline ends. CDR3 nucleotides: TGTGCCAGCAGCTTAGCGTCCTACAATGAGCAGTTCTTC. The encoded protein is CASSLASYNEQFF.

The V and J genes are TRBV6-6 and TRBJ2-3; 8 nucleotides agree with TRBD1. The V segment lost 2 bases and the J segment 4 bases; nucleotides outside the gene matches: 2. CDR1 and CDR2 (germline): MNHNY, SVGAGI (reference sequence). CDR3 length: 14 amino acids. DNA of the CDR3: TGTGCCAGCAGTTACCGACAGGGGTCAGATACGCAGTATTTT. It yields the protein CASSYRQGSDTQYF.

This clonotype was observed at least ten times. The gene calls are TRBV11-3 and TRBJ2-2; D not certain. The CDR3 is 14 amino acids. Trimming stripped 0 bases from V and 4 bases from J, with 6 bases between. Germline V gene data show CDR1 as SGHNT and CDR2 as YENEEA. CDR3 sequence: CASSLEAATGELFF. The CDR3 DNA reads as TGTGCCAGCAGCTTAGAGGCGGCCACCGGGGAGCTGTTTTTT.

In its sample, this clonotype was seen many times. The chain recombines TRBV5-6 with TRBJ1-5; 9 bases line up with TRBD1. This CDR3 region has 14 residues. CDR1 and CDR2 (germline): SGHDT, YYEEEE. The V and J ends lost 4 bases and 7 bases, in that order; junction bases with no gene match: 6. The CDR3 region is CASSLGTGNQPQHF. The CDR3, as DNA: TGTGCCAGCAGCCTGGGGACAGGGAACCAGCCCCAGCATTTT. The entire variable domain, with the rest obtained from reference TRBV5-6 and TRBJ1-5, is as follows: DAGVTQSPTHLIKTRGQQVTLRCSPKSGHDTVSWYQQALGQGPQFIFQYYEEEERQRGNFPDRFSGHQFPNYSSELNVNALLLGDSALYLCASSLGTGNQPQHFGDGTRLSIL.

This clonotype was detected ten times or more. The V and J genes are TRBV5-6 and TRBJ2-3; 9 nucleotides match TRBD2. Germline CDR1 SGHDT, CDR2 YYEEEE. CDR3 length: 17 amino acids. Trimming cost V 1 base and J 2 bases; bases outside gene matches: 8. For the CDR3, the DNA is TGTGCCAGCAGCTTGAGAACAGCGGGGGGAGCCACAGATACGCAGTATTTT. This codes for CASSLRTAGGATDTQYF.

Ten or more counts support this clonotype. V is TRBV6-1 and J is TRBJ1-5, with D hard to call. Germline lookup yields CDR1 MNHNS and CDR2 SASEGT. CDR3 length equals 15 residues. The germline V and J ends were trimmed by 1 base and 9 bases, with 16 bases remaining between them. The CDR3 sequence is CASSEVAAVYGPQHF. Here the CDR3 DNA reads TGTGCCAGCAGTGAAGTGGCGGCGGTTTACGGGCCCCAGCATTTT.